The 27 T cell receptor beta chains below were found in one sample sequenced in a study of T cells in Graves' hyperthyroidism and ophthalmopathy. Researchers took RNA transcripts and amplified the TCR beta CDR3 regions from them. During a first-round RT-PCR of the TCR CDR3, the HTBI primer set was used. MiXCR, run by TCRdb on the multiplex PCR reads, gives a single entry per CDR3 protein. The data contain fewer than 900,000 distinct CDR3 sequences, about 17% of them singletons. The source material was blood. The receptors here all came from a young man with Graves' hyperthyroidism.

This clonotype was seen a few times. The chain is built from TRBV27 and TRBJ1-5; D remains unclear. Germline lookup yields CDR1 MNHEY and CDR2 SMNVEV (reference sequence). V was trimmed by 1 base and J by 4 bases, leaving 8 bases between them. This CDR3 comprises 14 residues. CDR3 loop: CASSLFSSNQPQHF. The CDR3, as DNA: TGTGCCAGCAGTTTATTTTCGAGTAATCAGCCCCAGCATTTT.

This chain links TRBV5-1 with TRBJ2-5; D remains ambiguous. Trimming cost V 0 bases and J 9 bases, with 15 bases left between them. Germline values: CDR1 SGHRS, CDR2 YFSETQ. The CDR3 is 14 residues long. The CDR3 DNA reads TGCGCCAGCAGCTTGGAAGGGCGGCGTGGGGCCCAGTACTTC. It yields the protein CASSLEGRRGAQYF.

This clonotype has at least ten counts. The V call is TRBV6-5, the J call TRBJ1-1; tentatively, D is TRBD1 (6 bases). The CDR3 has 14 amino acids. The ends were cut back, 2 bases at V and 3 bases at J, with 10 bases in the middle. Germline V gives CDR1 MNHEY, CDR2 SVGAGI. CDR3 amino acids: CASSYLTGHTEAFF. DNA for the CDR3: TGTGCCAGCAGTTACCTTACAGGGCACACTGAAGCTTTCTTT.

This clonotype was recorded at least ten times. The gene calls are TRBV11-1 and TRBJ2-1, with TRBD2 identical over 11 bases. The V gene end was trimmed by 0 bases and the J gene end by 4 bases; junction bases not matched to a gene: 5. This CDR3 has 17 residues. Germline V lookup: CDR1 SGHAT, CDR2 FQDESV (reference sequence). As DNA, the CDR3 is TGTGCCAGCAGCTTAGCGGGAGTAGCGGGAGGGTACAATGAGCAGTTCTTC. It codes for CASSLAGVAGGYNEQFF.

V and J are TRBV7-9 and TRBJ2-5, with D perhaps TRBD1 (6 bases). This CDR3 has 13 amino acids. Germline V gene sequence: CDR1 SEHNR, CDR2 FQNEAQ (reference sequence). Between the trimmed V and J ends, which lost 6 bases and 4 bases, there was a span of 12 bases. The CDR3 region is CASRQQGRETQYF. The CDR3 DNA reads as TGTGCCAGCAGACAACAGGGCAGAGAGACCCAGTACTTC.

This rearrangement joins TRBV19 to TRBJ1-5; D is possibly TRBD1 (5 bases). With 3 bases removed from V and 2 bases from J, the gap between germline ends came to 11 bases. This CDR3 region has 15 residues. Germline V gene sequence: CDR1 LNHDA, CDR2 SQIVND (reference sequence). CDR3 sequence reads: CASSMFGGGNQPQHF. In DNA form, the CDR3 reads TGTGCCAGTAGTATGTTTGGAGGGGGCAATCAGCCCCAGCATTTT.

J is TRBJ2-2 and V is TRBV30, with D perhaps TRBD1 (5 bases). This CDR3 region has 11 residues. Trimming cost V 4 bases and J 16 bases, with 16 bases left between them. Germline values: CDR1 GTSNPN, CDR2 SVGIG (reference sequence). The CDR3 here is CAWISRVYEFF. CDR3 sequence (DNA): TGTGCCTGGATTAGCAGGGTTTACGAGTTTTTT.

This clonotype has only a few counts. The chain recombines TRBV25-1 with TRBJ2-5; TRBD2 agrees at 14 bases. Germline V lookup: CDR1 MGHDK, CDR2 SYGVNS. Unmatched junction bases numbered 9, after V lost 2 bases and J lost 4 bases. This CDR3 spans 18 amino acids. In DNA, the CDR3 is TGTGCCAGCAGTGAAAGAGTATTTGGGACTAGCGGGAGAGAGACCCAGTACTTC. Amino acids: CASSERVFGTSGRETQYF. Complete variable domain (other parts from reference TRBV25-1 and TRBJ2-5): EADIYQTPRYLVIGTGKKITLECSQTMGHDKMYWYQQDPGMELHLIHYSYGVNSTEKGDLSSESTVSRIRTEHFPLTLESARPSHTSQYLCASSERVFGTSGRETQYFGPGTRLLVL.

This clonotype was counted only a few times. One junction end does not reproduce the germline sequence, and a read error may be involved. This rearrangement joins TRBV12-3 or TRBV12-4 to TRBJ2-2; D is undetermined. The CDR3 contains 15 residues. The CDR3 here is CAGSFRPPDTGELFF. The CDR3 nucleotides are TGTGCCGGCAGTTTCCGACCTCCCGACACCGGGGAGCTGTTTTTT.

A single count supports this clonotype. A read error may be the cause here, since a much bigger clone is one base away. This chain connects TRBV2 to TRBJ2-2, with D tentatively TRBD1 (7 bases). CDR3 length: 13 amino acids. Germline V gene lookup returns CDR1 SNHLY and CDR2 FYNNEI. CDR3 coding DNA: TGTGCCAGCAGCGCAAGGGGGCGCGGGGAGCTGTCTTTT. Protein sequence: CASSARGRGELSF.

The table lists this clonotype with a few counts. This chain links TRBV19 with TRBJ1-3; 7 bases agree with TRBD1. The CDR3 loop spans 14 amino acids. V was pared by 5 bases and J by 4 bases, with 5 bases of the junction left unmatched. Per the germline V gene, CDR1 is LNHDA and CDR2 is SQIVND (reference sequence). The CDR3 here is CASSQGVPGNTIYF. The CDR3 DNA reads as TGTGCCAGTAGTCAGGGGGTTCCGGGAAACACCATATATTTT.

This clonotype showed up many times. The chain recombines TRBV30 with TRBJ2-3; D is unresolved. Trimming removed 0 bases at V and 5 bases at J, with 6 bases between. Germline loops: CDR1 GTSNPN, CDR2 SVGIG (reference sequence). The CDR3 spans 12 residues. CDR3 loop: CAWSVGKDTQYF. CDR3 DNA: TGTGCCTGGAGTGTAGGAAAAGATACGCAGTATTTT.

The rearrangement uses TRBV10-3 and TRBJ2-4; D perhaps matches TRBD2 (6 bases). The CDR3 totals 12 residues. Trimming took off 5 bases at V and 8 bases at J, with 10 bases between the two ends. Germline V gene data show CDR1 as ENHRY and CDR2 as SYGVKD. In nucleotides, the CDR3 is TGTGCCATCAGTCTGGGGGGAGACATTCAGTACTTC. This encodes CAISLGGDIQYF.

This chain's CDR3 is CASSPLGSLSYEQYF. DNA of the CDR3: TGTGCCAGCTCACCCCTCGGGAGTTTGTCCTACGAGCAGTACTTC. The chain recombines TRBV18 with TRBJ2-7; a weak D match, TRBD2 (6 bases). Trimming left V 3 bases short and J 1 base short, with 13 bases between. CDR3 length equals 15 residues. Germline CDR1 is KGHSH and CDR2 is LQKENI.

The chain has TRBV20-1 and TRBJ2-1, with D maybe TRBD1 (5 bases). Looked up from germline, CDR1 is DFQATT and CDR2 is SNEGSKA (reference sequence). Trimming removed 7 bases from V and 0 bases from J, with 10 bases in between. The CDR3 covers 13 residues. The CDR3 DNA is TGCAGTGTTCCAGGGCACTCCTACAATGAGCAGTTCTTC. It encodes CSVPGHSYNEQFF.

This clonotype came up a few times. This sequence joins TRBV6-6 and TRBJ2-7, with TRBD1 matching 11 bases. V shed 0 bases and J 0 bases; nucleotides not matched to a gene: 10. The CDR3 is 19 amino acids. Germline CDR1 and CDR2: MNHNY and SVGAGI (reference sequence). The CDR3 DNA reads as TGTGCCAGCAGTTACTCCCTAAGGACAGGGGGCTTAAGCTCCTACGAGCAGTACTTC. It codes for CASSYSLRTGGLSSYEQYF.

This clonotype showed up just a few times. The chain links TRBV24-1 to TRBJ2-1, with 8 bases matching TRBD2. The CDR3 extends over 14 amino acids. Germline CDR1 reads KGHDR; CDR2 reads SFDVKD. V shed 2 bases and J 8 bases; nucleotides not matched to a gene: 4. For the CDR3, the DNA is TGTGCCACCAGTGATTGGACTAGCAGCGATGAGCAGTTCTTC. Translation: CATSDWTSSDEQFF.

At least ten counts were recorded for this clonotype. The V and J genes are TRBV6-2 or TRBV6-3 and TRBJ2-7, with 9 bases fitting TRBD2. The trim removed 6 bases at V and 6 bases at J, leaving 9 bases unmatched. There are 14 residues in the CDR3. Germline V CDR1 and CDR2: MNHEY, SVGEGT. The DNA of the CDR3 is TGTGCCAGCAGGAGTAGACTAGCGGCTGTCGAGCAGTACTTC. Protein sequence: CASRSRLAAVEQYF.

In its sample, this clonotype was seen many times. J is TRBJ1-2 and V is TRBV5-1; D is uncertain. Germline assignment: CDR1 SGHRS and CDR2 YFSETQ. The V end lost 0 bases, the J end lost 4 bases, and 7 bases lay between the germline ends. The CDR3 consists of 13 residues. CDR3 DNA: TGCGCCAGCAGCTTGGATGGAATCTATGGCTACACCTTC. It yields the protein CASSLDGIYGYTF.

This clonotype was counted ten times or more. V gene TRBV6-5 combines with J gene TRBJ2-1; 10 positions agree with TRBD2. The germline CDR1 and CDR2 sequences are MNHEY and SVGAGI. The CDR3 extends over 16 amino acids. After removal of 2 bases from V and 2 bases from J, the junction contained 3 bases not matched to a gene. The chain's CDR3 is CASSYEAGGPYNEQFF. The CDR3 coding sequence is TGTGCCAGCAGTTACGAAGCGGGAGGGCCCTACAATGAGCAGTTCTTC.

This chain joins TRBV29-1 and TRBJ2-7; 8 bases line up with TRBD1. V trimming: 7 bases; J trimming: 6 bases; junction bases outside the gene matches: 8. The CDR3 extends over 12 amino acids. In germline, CDR1 is SQVTM, CDR2 ANQGSEA. CDR3 residues: CSAADRALEQYF. The CDR3 DNA reads as TGCAGCGCCGCGGACAGGGCGCTCGAGCAGTACTTC.

This clonotype has a handful of counts. The chain uses TRBV10-3 and TRBJ1-5, with D uncertain. The V and J ends lost 0 bases and 7 bases respectively, with 16 bases between them. CDR1 is ENHRY and CDR2 is SYGVKD in the germline V gene. The CDR3 runs to 16 residues. This CDR3 reads CAISESPQTREQPQHF. DNA for the CDR3: TGTGCCATCAGTGAGTCACCGCAGACTCGAGAGCAGCCCCAGCATTTT.

This clonotype was counted at least ten times. The chain uses TRBV12-3 or TRBV12-4 and TRBJ1-3; D gene uncertain. Trimming removed 3 bases from V and 3 bases from J, with 12 bases in between. The CDR3 has 15 amino acids. This chain's CDR3 is CASSLAALGGNTIYF. Here the CDR3 DNA reads TGTGCCAGCAGTTTGGCGGCCCTGGGTGGAAACACCATATATTTT.

This clonotype appeared many times. This chain connects TRBV27 to TRBJ2-3; 11 positions match TRBD2. Germline loops: CDR1 MNHEY, CDR2 SMNVEV (reference sequence). The length of the CDR3 is 16 residues. V trimming: 4 bases; J trimming: 4 bases; junction bases outside the gene matches: 7. This chain's CDR3 is CASSSGLAGGADTQYF. CDR3 DNA: TGTGCCAGCAGTTCAGGCCTAGCGGGGGGTGCAGATACGCAGTATTTT.

This clonotype has a count of ten or more. The J gene is TRBJ2-7, the V gene TRBV20-1, with 9 bases identical to TRBD1. Trimming removed 0 bases from V and 3 bases from J; junction bases left unmatched: 6. In germline, CDR1 is DFQATT, CDR2 SNEGSKA (reference sequence). The CDR3 has 15 residues. The CDR3 nucleotides read TGCAGTGCTAGAGATGAGAGACAGGGGGTCTACGAGCAGTACTTC. Amino acids: CSARDERQGVYEQYF.

Regarding this clonotype: Given a much more abundant clone one base away, this may be a read error. This chain links TRBV29-1 with TRBJ2-7; a weak D match, TRBD2 (6 bases). V lost 8 bases, J lost 5 bases, and 16 bases lay in between. Looked up from germline, CDR1 is SQVTM and CDR2 is ANQGSEA. CDR3 length: 12 amino acids. This CDR3 is CSINVGGNEQYF. For the CDR3, the DNA is TGCAGCATCAATGTTGGAGGGAACGAGCAGTACTTC.

This clonotype occurred a few times. The chain has TRBV19 and TRBJ2-1, with D perhaps matching TRBD1 (6 bases). This CDR3 spans 11 amino acids. Trimming took 9 bases from V and 4 from J, leaving 7 bases between them. CDR1 and CDR2 (germline): LNHDA, SQIVND (reference sequence). The CDR3 DNA sequence: TGTGCCAGCACAGGGTACAATGAGCAGTTCTTC. Amino acids: CASTGYNEQFF. Complete variable domain (other parts from reference TRBV19 and TRBJ2-1): DGGITQSPKYLFRKEGQNVTLSCEQNLNHDAMYWYRQDPGQGLRLIYYSQIVNDFQKGDIAEGYSVSREKKESFPLTVTSAQKNPTAFYLCASTGYNEQFFGPGTRLTVL.